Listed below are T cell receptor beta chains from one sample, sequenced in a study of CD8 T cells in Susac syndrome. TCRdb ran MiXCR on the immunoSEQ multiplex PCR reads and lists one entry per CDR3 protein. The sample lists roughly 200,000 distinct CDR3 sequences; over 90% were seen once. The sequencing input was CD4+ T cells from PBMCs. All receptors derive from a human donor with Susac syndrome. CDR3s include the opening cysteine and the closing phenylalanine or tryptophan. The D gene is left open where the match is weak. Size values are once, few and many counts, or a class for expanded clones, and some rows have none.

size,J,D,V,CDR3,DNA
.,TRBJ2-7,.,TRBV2,CASIGGKISSYEQYF,TGTGCCAGCATCGGAGGGAAAATAAGCTCCTACGAGCAGTACTTC
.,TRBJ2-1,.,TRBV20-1,CSALARSSYNEQFF,TGCAGTGCTTTAGCGAGAAGCTCCTACAATGAGCAGTTCTTC
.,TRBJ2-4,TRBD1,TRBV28,CASSRTGGVKNIQYF,TGTGCCAGCAGTCGGACAGGGGGCGTCAAAAACATTCAGTACTTC
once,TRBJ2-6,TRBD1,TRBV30,CAWNQGALSGANVLTF,TGTGCCTGGAACCAGGGGGCTCTCTCTGGGGCCAACGTCCTGACTTTC
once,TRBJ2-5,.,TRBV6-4,CASSLRGPGGGETQYF,TGTGCCAGCAGCTTAAGGGGGCCAGGGGGGGGAGAGACCCAGTACTTC
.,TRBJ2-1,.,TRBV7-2,CASSWRHGEQFF,TGTGCCAGCAGCTGGAGGCATGGTGAGCAGTTCTTC
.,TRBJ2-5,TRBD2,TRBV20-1,CSARGGTSGQETQYF,TGCAGTGCTAGAGGCGGGACTAGCGGTCAAGAGACCCAGTACTTC
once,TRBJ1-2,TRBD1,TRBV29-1,CSVVAGADRPNYGYTF,TGCAGCGTTGTTGCGGGGGCGGACAGGCCTAACTATGGCTACACCTTC
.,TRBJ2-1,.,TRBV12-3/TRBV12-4,CASSFEGVGGPGNEQFF,TGTGCCAGCAGTTTCGAGGGGGTGGGAGGGCCTGGCAATGAGCAGTTCTTC
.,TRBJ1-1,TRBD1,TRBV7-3,CASSLYRGAEAFF,TGTGCCAGCAGCTTATACAGGGGGGCTGAAGCTTTCTTT
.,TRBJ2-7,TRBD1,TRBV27,CASRQSRDSYEQYF,TGTGCCAGCAGGCAAAGCCGGGACAGCTACGAGCAGTACTTC
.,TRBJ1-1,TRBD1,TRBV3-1,CASSQDGDRAAFF,TGTGCCAGCAGCCAAGACGGGGACAGGGCGGCTTTCTTT
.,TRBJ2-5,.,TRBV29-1,CSVEWGAEETQYF,TGCAGCGTTGAATGGGGCGCAGAAGAGACCCAGTACTTC
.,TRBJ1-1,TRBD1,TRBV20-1,CSAGTGEPMNTEAFF,TGCAGTGCTGGGACAGGGGAACCCATGAACACTGAAGCTTTCTTT
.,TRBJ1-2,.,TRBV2,CASRLRRDGYTF,TGTGCCAGCAGGCTCCGGAGAGATGGCTACACCTTC
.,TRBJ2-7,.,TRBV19,CASSTASESGYEQYF,TGTGCCAGTAGTACTGCATCTGAGTCGGGCTACGAGCAGTACTTC
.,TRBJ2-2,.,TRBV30,CAWGQWGELFF,TGTGCCTGGGGACAGTGGGGGGAGCTGTTTTTT
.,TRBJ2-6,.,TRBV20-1,CSARDAGQGLGANVLTF,TGCAGTGCTAGAGATGCGGGCCAGGGGTTAGGGGCCAACGTCCTGACTTTC
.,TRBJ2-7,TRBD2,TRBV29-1,CSVEVPAGRNYEQYF,TGCAGCGTTGAAGTTCCAGCGGGACGGAACTACGAGCAGTACTTC
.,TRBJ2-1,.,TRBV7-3,CASSLQFQGSYNEQFF,TGTGCCAGCAGCTTACAGTTTCAGGGCTCCTACAATGAGCAGTTCTTC
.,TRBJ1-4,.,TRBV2,CASSTDSNEKLFF,TGTGCCAGCTCCACGGACAGTAATGAAAAACTGTTTTTT
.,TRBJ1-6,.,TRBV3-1,CASSQDVAGSPLHF,TGTGCCAGCAGCCAAGACGTGGCAGGTTCACCCCTCCACTTT
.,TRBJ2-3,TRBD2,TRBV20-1,CSARDPSGSGARTQYF,TGCAGTGCTAGAGATCCGAGCGGGAGCGGGGCCCGGACGCAGTATTTT
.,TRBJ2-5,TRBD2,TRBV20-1,CSATPGTREETQYF,TGCAGTGCGACACCCGGGACTAGGGAAGAGACCCAGTACTTC
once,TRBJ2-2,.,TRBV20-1,CSAREPGANTGELFF,TGCAGTGCTAGAGAACCCGGGGCGAACACCGGGGAGCTGTTTTTT
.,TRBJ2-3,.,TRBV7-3,CASSLQFSTDTQYF,TGTGCCAGCAGCTTACAATTTTCCACAGATACGCAGTATTTT
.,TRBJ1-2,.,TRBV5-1,CASSRWDESNGYTF,TGCGCCAGCAGCAGGTGGGACGAGTCAAATGGCTACACCTTC
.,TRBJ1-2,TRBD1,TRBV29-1,CSVPQGADYGYTF,TGCAGCGTTCCACAGGGGGCGGACTATGGCTACACCTTC
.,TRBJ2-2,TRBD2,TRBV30,CAWSVLLAGDGGELFF,TGTGCCTGGAGTGTACTACTAGCGGGAGATGGTGGGGAGCTGTTTTTT
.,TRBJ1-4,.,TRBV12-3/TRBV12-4,CASSFRRFNEKLFF,TGTGCCAGCAGTTTTCGGCGGTTTAATGAAAAACTGTTTTTT
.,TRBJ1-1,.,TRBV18,CASSLGGHYTEAFF,TGTGCCAGCTCACTCGGCGGCCACTACACTGAAGCTTTCTTT
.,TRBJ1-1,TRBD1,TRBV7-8,CASSLQPRTGETTEAFF,TGTGCCAGCAGCTTACAACCGAGGACAGGGGAGACCACTGAAGCTTTCTTT
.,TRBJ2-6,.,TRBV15,CATSRDYSYSGANVLTF,TGTGCCACCAGCAGAGACTACAGCTACTCTGGGGCCAACGTCCTGACTTTC
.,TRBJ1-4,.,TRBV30,CAGARTRDEKLFF,TGTGCCGGGGCCCGGACACGGGATGAAAAACTGTTTTTT
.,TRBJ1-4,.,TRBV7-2,CASSTGVAWEKLFF,TGTGCCAGCAGCACAGGTGTGGCTTGGGAAAAACTGTTTTTT
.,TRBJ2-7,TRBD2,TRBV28,CATSSGLAGVPTEQYF,TGTGCCACCAGCTCCGGACTAGCGGGAGTACCTACCGAGCAGTACTTC
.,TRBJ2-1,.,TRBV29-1,CSVGTSSYNEQFF,TGCAGCGTTGGGACTTCCTCCTACAATGAGCAGTTCTTC
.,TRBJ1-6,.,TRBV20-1,CSARRTGNYNSPLHF,TGCAGTGCGAGACGAACCGGGAACTATAATTCACCCCTCCACTTT
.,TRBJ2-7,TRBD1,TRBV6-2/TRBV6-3,CASTHPRQGSTEQYF,TGTGCCAGCACTCACCCACGACAGGGGTCTACCGAGCAGTACTTC
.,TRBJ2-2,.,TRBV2,CASSPFSGRSGELFF,TGTGCCAGCAGCCCTTTCTCCGGACGGAGCGGGGAGCTGTTTTTT